The rows below give T cell receptor beta chains drawn from one sample of a study of blood T cells in healthy people across ages. TCRdb re-derived calls from the 5' RACE reads in MiXCR, one entry per CDR3 protein. The sample includes about 1.1 million distinct CDR3 sequences, less than 45% of them seen just once. Sequenced material: blood. These receptors were collected from a man aged 18 to 30 in good health. Both conserved end residues are part of each CDR3. A D gene is named only where the DNA matches it firmly. Clone size is stated in some rows and not others, as once, few, many or a class when expanded.

cdr3_nt: TGCAGTGCTCAACCCCGGAACAATCAGCCCCAGCATTTT
cdr3_aa: CSAQPRNNQPQHF
v_call: TRBV20-1
d_call: -
j_call: TRBJ1-5
clone_size: -

cdr3_nt: TGTGCCACCAGTGATTTGCAACAGGGGACCTACGAGCAGTACTTC
cdr3_aa: CATSDLQQGTYEQYF
v_call: TRBV24-1
d_call: TRBD1
j_call: TRBJ2-7
clone_size: few

cdr3_nt: TGTGCCAGCAGTTCTACAGGGGCAAATAATTCACCCCTCCACTTT
cdr3_aa: CASSSTGANNSPLHF
v_call: TRBV25-1
d_call: TRBD1
j_call: TRBJ1-6
clone_size: -

cdr3_nt: TGTGCCAGCAGCGTCGCGGGGAGGGGATATGGCTACACCTTC
cdr3_aa: CASSVAGRGYGYTF
v_call: TRBV7-9
d_call: -
j_call: TRBJ1-2
clone_size: few

cdr3_nt: TGTGCCAGCAGTTACGCGGCCAGCTTCGAAGGCTACACCTTC
cdr3_aa: CASSYAASFEGYTF
v_call: TRBV6-5
d_call: -
j_call: TRBJ1-2
clone_size: -

cdr3_nt: TGTGCCAGCAGTGCGGACAGGGGCGGGACCCAGTACTTC
cdr3_aa: CASSADRGGTQYF
v_call: TRBV6-1
d_call: TRBD1
j_call: TRBJ2-5
clone_size: few

cdr3_nt: TGTGCCATCAGTGAGATGACAGGGAATTTCGAGCAGTACTTC
cdr3_aa: CAISEMTGNFEQYF
v_call: TRBV10-3
d_call: TRBD1
j_call: TRBJ2-7
clone_size: many

cdr3_nt: TGTGCCAGCAGTTGGGGACTAGCGCGAGACACCGGGGAGCTGTTTTTT
cdr3_aa: CASSWGLARDTGELFF
v_call: TRBV28
d_call: TRBD2
j_call: TRBJ2-2
clone_size: -

cdr3_nt: TGTGCCAGCAGCGAAATGGACGGTACCTATAGCAATCAGCCCCAGCATTTT
cdr3_aa: CASSEMDGTYSNQPQHF
v_call: TRBV21-1
d_call: -
j_call: TRBJ1-5
clone_size: -

cdr3_nt: TGCGCCAGCAGCTCGGGGACTCGCATAGGGGAAAAACTGTTTTTT
cdr3_aa: CASSSGTRIGEKLFF
v_call: TRBV5-1
d_call: -
j_call: TRBJ1-4
clone_size: -

cdr3_nt: TGTGCCAGCAACCCTCTACGACAGGGGGACACTGAAGCTTTCTTT
cdr3_aa: CASNPLRQGDTEAFF
v_call: TRBV9
d_call: TRBD1
j_call: TRBJ1-1
clone_size: -

cdr3_nt: TGTGCCAGCAGTTTACGCCAGACTGAAGCTTTCTTT
cdr3_aa: CASSLRQTEAFF
v_call: TRBV12-3/TRBV12-4
d_call: -
j_call: TRBJ1-1
clone_size: few

cdr3_nt: TGTGCCAGCAGCTTAGTGGACAGGGGGAACCTTCCCTACGAGCAGTACTTC
cdr3_aa: CASSLVDRGNLPYEQYF
v_call: TRBV7-2
d_call: TRBD1
j_call: TRBJ2-7
clone_size: -

cdr3_nt: TGTGCCATCAGTGAATTCGGCGGGACCTACAATGAGCAGTTCTTC
cdr3_aa: CAISEFGGTYNEQFF
v_call: TRBV10-3
d_call: -
j_call: TRBJ2-1
clone_size: few

cdr3_nt: TGTGCCAGCAGCCTTCTCAGGACTAGCGAGTACAATGAGCAGTTCTTC
cdr3_aa: CASSLLRTSEYNEQFF
v_call: TRBV3-1
d_call: TRBD2
j_call: TRBJ2-1
clone_size: few

cdr3_nt: TGCAGTGCTAGATCGGTATCAGGGGCCGAAGCTTATGACTACACCTTC
cdr3_aa: CSARSVSGAEAYDYTF
v_call: TRBV20-1
d_call: -
j_call: TRBJ1-2
clone_size: few

cdr3_nt: TGCGCCAGCAGCTTGGGACAGCTCCAAGTAGGCTACACCTTC
cdr3_aa: CASSLGQLQVGYTF
v_call: TRBV5-1
d_call: -
j_call: TRBJ1-2
clone_size: few

cdr3_nt: TGTGCCAGCAGCCGACAGGGGGAATCCACAGATACGCAGTATTTT
cdr3_aa: CASSRQGESTDTQYF
v_call: TRBV27
d_call: TRBD1
j_call: TRBJ2-3
clone_size: few

cdr3_nt: TGTGCCAGCAGCTCCGACGTGGGCAGGGACTATGGCTACACCTTC
cdr3_aa: CASSSDVGRDYGYTF
v_call: TRBV7-2
d_call: -
j_call: TRBJ1-2
clone_size: -

cdr3_nt: TGTGCCAGCAGCGCAACACGACTGTCAACTAATGAAAAACTGTTTTTT
cdr3_aa: CASSATRLSTNEKLFF
v_call: TRBV7-3
d_call: -
j_call: TRBJ1-4
clone_size: -

cdr3_nt: TGTGCCAGCACCTCGTCCGGAGAAGGAGTAGATACGCAGTATTTT
cdr3_aa: CASTSSGEGVDTQYF
v_call: TRBV4-2
d_call: -
j_call: TRBJ2-3
clone_size: few

cdr3_nt: TGCAGTGCTAGAGAGGGTACGAGTGGCTACACCTTC
cdr3_aa: CSAREGTSGYTF
v_call: TRBV20-1
d_call: -
j_call: TRBJ1-2
clone_size: -

cdr3_nt: TGTGCCAGCAGCAAAGGGGAGGATTATAGCAACCAGCCCCAGCATTTT
cdr3_aa: CASSKGEDYSNQPQHF
v_call: TRBV21-1
d_call: -
j_call: TRBJ1-5
clone_size: -

cdr3_nt: TGTGCCATCAGTGAGTCATTGGTTGAGCAGTTCTTC
cdr3_aa: CAISESLVEQFF
v_call: TRBV10-3
d_call: -
j_call: TRBJ2-1
clone_size: -

cdr3_nt: TGCAGTGCCGAGACTAGCGGGGGGGCAGAGACCCAGTTCTTC
cdr3_aa: CSAETSGGAETQFF
v_call: TRBV20-1
d_call: TRBD2
j_call: TRBJ2-1
clone_size: once

cdr3_nt: TGTGCCACCTCTACTCCGGGACTAGCCTACAATGAGCAGTTCTTC
cdr3_aa: CATSTPGLAYNEQFF
v_call: TRBV10-3
d_call: TRBD2
j_call: TRBJ2-1
clone_size: few

cdr3_nt: TGCAGTGTCAAATCGGGGCAAGAGACCCAGTACTTC
cdr3_aa: CSVKSGQETQYF
v_call: TRBV20-1
d_call: -
j_call: TRBJ2-5
clone_size: -

cdr3_nt: TGTGCCAGCAGTAAAGATTCACCCCTCCACTTT
cdr3_aa: CASSKDSPLHF
v_call: TRBV6-6
d_call: -
j_call: TRBJ1-6
clone_size: once

cdr3_nt: TGTGCCAGCAGCCCGGCCCGATGGACTAACCCATATGGCTACACCTTC
cdr3_aa: CASSPARWTNPYGYTF
v_call: TRBV6-5
d_call: -
j_call: TRBJ1-2
clone_size: few

cdr3_nt: TGTGCCGCCGGAAGTGTGGGTACTGAAGCTTTCTTT
cdr3_aa: CAAGSVGTEAFF
v_call: TRBV6-5
d_call: -
j_call: TRBJ1-1
clone_size: once

cdr3_nt: TGCAGTGCTAGAGATTTGGCCCAAGTTACAGTTGAGCAGTTCTTC
cdr3_aa: CSARDLAQVTVEQFF
v_call: TRBV20-1
d_call: -
j_call: TRBJ2-1
clone_size: -

cdr3_nt: TGTGCCAGCTCACCATGGGCGACAGAGGGAGGCGAGCAGTACTTC
cdr3_aa: CASSPWATEGGEQYF
v_call: TRBV18
d_call: -
j_call: TRBJ2-7
clone_size: -

cdr3_nt: TGTGCCAGCAGCAATAGCGGGGGAAGCACAGATACGCAGTATTTT
cdr3_aa: CASSNSGGSTDTQYF
v_call: TRBV7-2
d_call: TRBD2
j_call: TRBJ2-3
clone_size: -

cdr3_nt: TGCAGTGCTACAACGGTGCGGGTGTTCGATGGCTACACCTTC
cdr3_aa: CSATTVRVFDGYTF
v_call: TRBV20-1
d_call: -
j_call: TRBJ1-2
clone_size: -

cdr3_nt: TGCAGTGCTATGGCGGTTACAGGGTTCAGGGAGCAGTTCTTC
cdr3_aa: CSAMAVTGFREQFF
v_call: TRBV20-1
d_call: -
j_call: TRBJ2-1
clone_size: -

cdr3_nt: TGTGCTAGCAGCCCAACAGGGGGTATTAGCACAGATACGCAGTATTTT
cdr3_aa: CASSPTGGISTDTQYF
v_call: TRBV7-7
d_call: TRBD1
j_call: TRBJ2-3
clone_size: -

cdr3_nt: TGTGCCAGCAGTTACTCGAGTGGCAGGGTGACCAATTCACCCCTCCACTTT
cdr3_aa: CASSYSSGRVTNSPLHF
v_call: TRBV6-5
d_call: -
j_call: TRBJ1-6
clone_size: few

cdr3_nt: TGTGCCAGCAGCTTAAGACAGAGACTGAACACCGGGGAGCTGTTTTTT
cdr3_aa: CASSLRQRLNTGELFF
v_call: TRBV7-2
d_call: -
j_call: TRBJ2-2
clone_size: once

cdr3_nt: TGCAGTGCTAGAGATTTTGGCTCGGCTAGCGGGGGGGCATTACACAATGAGCAGTTCTTC
cdr3_aa: CSARDFGSASGGALHNEQFF
v_call: TRBV20-1
d_call: TRBD2
j_call: TRBJ2-1
clone_size: few

cdr3_nt: TGTGCCATCAGTGAGCTTAAATCACTTGGCTACACCTTC
cdr3_aa: CAISELKSLGYTF
v_call: TRBV10-3
d_call: -
j_call: TRBJ1-2
clone_size: -

cdr3_nt: TGCAGCGTTGTTGGGACTTTCTATGGCTACACCTTC
cdr3_aa: CSVVGTFYGYTF
v_call: TRBV29-1
d_call: -
j_call: TRBJ1-2
clone_size: few

cdr3_nt: TGCGCCAGCAGCCACGGGACTGACAACTATGGCTACACCTTC
cdr3_aa: CASSHGTDNYGYTF
v_call: TRBV4-3
d_call: -
j_call: TRBJ1-2
clone_size: -

cdr3_nt: TGTGCCAGCAGTGAGGGAAACAATGAGCAGTTCTTC
cdr3_aa: CASSEGNNEQFF
v_call: TRBV2
d_call: -
j_call: TRBJ2-1
clone_size: few

cdr3_nt: TGCGCCAGCAGCTCCATCCCCGGGACGCCAGATATAGGTACGCAGTATTTT
cdr3_aa: CASSSIPGTPDIGTQYF
v_call: TRBV5-1
d_call: -
j_call: TRBJ2-3
clone_size: -

cdr3_nt: TGTGCCAGCAGCGACCAGGGGGCGGGCAATCAGCCCCAGCATTTT
cdr3_aa: CASSDQGAGNQPQHF
v_call: TRBV7-2
d_call: TRBD1
j_call: TRBJ1-5
clone_size: once

cdr3_nt: TGTGCCAGCCTCGACAGATTCCCCACAGATACGCAGTATTTT
cdr3_aa: CASLDRFPTDTQYF
v_call: TRBV2
d_call: -
j_call: TRBJ2-3
clone_size: few